A selection of T cell receptor beta chains follows, all from one sample in a study of blood T cell repertoires in COVID-19. TCRdb keeps only in-frame clones here, not all; method: immunoSEQ multiplex PCR. The table has 50,000 to 55,000 clones, more than 80% seen once. The sequenced sample consisted of peripheral blood. These receptors were collected from a man aged 55-75 years with acute or convalescent COVID-19. Each CDR3 is given with its conserved first and last residue. The order of the fields is clone size, D gene, V gene, J gene, CDR3 protein, CDR3 DNA. The D gene is left open where the match is weak. Rows may omit the clone size; those that give it use once, few, many or a size class.

abundance: NA; d_gene: TRBD2; v_gene: TRBV11-2; j_gene: TRBJ2-3; CDR3aa: CASSSHTSGKADTQYF; CDR3nt: TGTGCCAGCAGCTCCCACACTAGCGGGAAGGCAGATACGCAGTATTTT
abundance: NA; d_gene: NA; v_gene: TRBV19; j_gene: TRBJ1-2; CDR3aa: CASSTTPDPGDGYTF; CDR3nt: TGTGCCAGTAGTACCACCCCAGATCCAGGGGATGGCTACACCTTC
abundance: NA; d_gene: NA; v_gene: TRBV5-4; j_gene: TRBJ2-7; CDR3aa: CASSLGGSVDSYEQYF; CDR3nt: TGTGCTAGCAGCTTGGGTGGTAGCGTCGACTCCTACGAGCAGTACTTC
abundance: NA; d_gene: NA; v_gene: TRBV12-5; j_gene: TRBJ2-1; CDR3aa: CASGSGISYNEQFF; CDR3nt: TGTGCTAGTGGTTCGGGAATCTCCTACAATGAGCAGTTCTTC
abundance: NA; d_gene: NA; v_gene: TRBV6-5; j_gene: TRBJ2-1; CDR3aa: CASSYPRGEQFF; CDR3nt: TGTGCCAGCAGTTACCCTCGGGGAGAGCAGTTCTTC
abundance: NA; d_gene: NA; v_gene: TRBV18; j_gene: TRBJ1-1; CDR3aa: CASSPGGGLAFF; CDR3nt: TGTGCCAGCTCACCGGGAGGGGGGCTGGCTTTCTTT
abundance: NA; d_gene: NA; v_gene: TRBV28; j_gene: TRBJ1-1; CDR3aa: CASSMQQGRSAEAFF; CDR3nt: TGTGCCAGCAGCATGCAACAGGGTAGGAGTGCTGAAGCTTTCTTT
abundance: NA; d_gene: NA; v_gene: TRBV12-3/TRBV12-4; j_gene: TRBJ1-1; CDR3aa: CASSSDSGTEAFF; CDR3nt: TGTGCCAGCAGTTCCGACAGTGGCACTGAAGCTTTCTTT
abundance: NA; d_gene: NA; v_gene: TRBV9; j_gene: TRBJ2-3; CDR3aa: CASSAKALRTDTQYF; CDR3nt: TGTGCCAGCAGCGCGAAAGCGTTACGCACAGATACGCAGTATTTT
abundance: NA; d_gene: NA; v_gene: TRBV7-3; j_gene: TRBJ2-3; CDR3aa: CASQKGSEDTQYF; CDR3nt: TGTGCCAGCCAGAAGGGGTCCGAAGATACGCAGTATTTT
abundance: NA; d_gene: NA; v_gene: TRBV5-8; j_gene: TRBJ1-5; CDR3aa: CASSVRSYNQPQHF; CDR3nt: TGTGCCAGCAGCGTACGGAGCTACAATCAGCCCCAGCATTTT
abundance: few; d_gene: TRBD1; v_gene: TRBV28; j_gene: TRBJ2-1; CDR3aa: CASLGTGANYYNEQFF; CDR3nt: TGTGCCAGCCTTGGGACAGGGGCAAACTACTACAATGAGCAGTTCTTC
abundance: NA; d_gene: NA; v_gene: TRBV13; j_gene: TRBJ2-5; CDR3aa: CASSPTRSGQETQYF; CDR3nt: TGTGCCAGCAGCCCGACGAGGAGCGGACAAGAGACCCAGTACTTC
abundance: NA; d_gene: TRBD1; v_gene: TRBV19; j_gene: TRBJ1-2; CDR3aa: CASRRQGNYGYTF; CDR3nt: TGTGCCAGTAGAAGACAGGGGAACTATGGCTACACCTTC
abundance: NA; d_gene: TRBD2; v_gene: TRBV6-1; j_gene: TRBJ2-7; CDR3aa: CASSEVAGAGGVGQYF; CDR3nt: TGTGCCAGCAGTGAAGTGGCGGGGGCGGGGGGAGTAGGGCAGTACTTC
abundance: few; d_gene: NA; v_gene: TRBV11-2; j_gene: TRBJ2-1; CDR3aa: CASSLEAYPYNEQFF; CDR3nt: TGTGCCAGCAGCCTAGAAGCGTACCCTTACAATGAGCAGTTCTTC
abundance: NA; d_gene: NA; v_gene: TRBV19; j_gene: TRBJ2-5; CDR3aa: CASSISRERALQGTQYF; CDR3nt: TGTGCCAGTAGTATTTCAAGGGAGCGGGCTCTCCAGGGGACCCAGTACTTC
abundance: NA; d_gene: NA; v_gene: TRBV5-1; j_gene: TRBJ2-2; CDR3aa: CASTQGGSTGELFF; CDR3nt: TGCGCCAGCACGCAGGGGGGTTCCACCGGGGAGCTGTTTTTT
abundance: NA; d_gene: TRBD2; v_gene: TRBV19; j_gene: TRBJ2-7; CDR3aa: CASFKLAGDKWGWYEQYF; CDR3nt: TGTGCCAGTTTTAAACTAGCGGGAGATAAGTGGGGCTGGTACGAGCAGTACTTC
abundance: NA; d_gene: TRBD1; v_gene: TRBV6-5; j_gene: TRBJ1-2; CDR3aa: CASSPDRFYGYTF; CDR3nt: TGTGCCAGCAGCCCGGACAGGTTTTATGGCTACACCTTC
abundance: NA; d_gene: NA; v_gene: TRBV28; j_gene: TRBJ2-4; CDR3aa: CASSGGPMDIQYF; CDR3nt: TGTGCCAGCTCAGGGGGGCCCATGGACATTCAGTACTTC
abundance: once; d_gene: TRBD1; v_gene: TRBV7-9; j_gene: TRBJ1-1; CDR3aa: CASSLPIAGGTEAFF; CDR3nt: TGTGCCAGCAGCTTACCCATTGCAGGGGGCACTGAAGCTTTCTTT
abundance: NA; d_gene: NA; v_gene: TRBV5-1; j_gene: TRBJ2-5; CDR3aa: CASSTGYQETQYF; CDR3nt: TGCGCCAGCAGCACAGGGTACCAAGAGACCCAGTACTTC
abundance: NA; d_gene: NA; v_gene: TRBV5-5; j_gene: TRBJ2-7; CDR3aa: CASRGGGGGDPYEQYF; CDR3nt: TGTGCCAGCAGGGGTGGAGGAGGTGGGGATCCATACGAGCAGTACTTC
abundance: NA; d_gene: TRBD1; v_gene: TRBV28; j_gene: TRBJ1-5; CDR3aa: CASTPTGGTRGNQPQHF; CDR3nt: TGTGCCAGCACTCCGACAGGGGGAACGCGGGGCAATCAGCCCCAGCATTTT
abundance: NA; d_gene: TRBD1; v_gene: TRBV18; j_gene: TRBJ2-6; CDR3aa: CASSRYSLGQDSGANVLTF; CDR3nt: TGTGCCAGCTCACGATACTCCCTCGGACAGGACTCTGGGGCCAACGTCCTGACTTTC
abundance: NA; d_gene: NA; v_gene: TRBV7-8; j_gene: TRBJ1-4; CDR3aa: CASSRDTATNEKLFF; CDR3nt: TGTGCCAGCAGCCGAGACACCGCAACTAATGAAAAACTGTTTTTT
abundance: few; d_gene: NA; v_gene: TRBV27; j_gene: TRBJ2-7; CDR3aa: CASSLEAGPYEQYF; CDR3nt: TGTGCCAGCAGTTTAGAGGCGGGGCCTTACGAGCAGTACTTC
abundance: NA; d_gene: NA; v_gene: TRBV11-2; j_gene: TRBJ1-5; CDR3aa: CASSPGNNQPQHF; CDR3nt: TGTGCCAGCAGCCCCGGGAACAATCAGCCCCAGCATTTT
abundance: NA; d_gene: NA; v_gene: TRBV7-2; j_gene: TRBJ2-1; CDR3aa: CASSLGVSEWNEQFF; CDR3nt: TGTGCCAGCAGCTTAGGGGTAAGCGAATGGAATGAGCAGTTCTTC
abundance: NA; d_gene: NA; v_gene: TRBV27; j_gene: TRBJ1-5; CDR3aa: CASNQTDRKGNQPQHF; CDR3nt: TGTGCCAGCAACCAGACTGACAGGAAAGGGAATCAGCCCCAGCATTTT
abundance: NA; d_gene: TRBD1; v_gene: TRBV18; j_gene: TRBJ2-5; CDR3aa: CASSRSAGTGSQETQYF; CDR3nt: TGTGCCAGCTCGCGAAGCGCCGGGACAGGGTCCCAAGAGACCCAGTACTTC
abundance: NA; d_gene: NA; v_gene: TRBV5-1; j_gene: TRBJ1-4; CDR3aa: CASSLGTASGEKLFF; CDR3nt: TGCGCCAGCAGCTTGGGTACAGCATCCGGTGAAAAACTGTTTTTT
abundance: NA; d_gene: TRBD2; v_gene: TRBV4-2; j_gene: TRBJ2-6; CDR3aa: CASSQTAEGGAWGANVLTF; CDR3nt: TGTGCCAGCAGCCAAACGGCTGAGGGAGGGGCTTGGGGGGCCAACGTCCTGACTTTC
abundance: NA; d_gene: TRBD2; v_gene: TRBV28; j_gene: TRBJ2-1; CDR3aa: CASSFDRLAAYNEQFF; CDR3nt: TGTGCCAGCAGTTTTGATAGACTAGCAGCCTACAATGAGCAGTTCTTC
abundance: NA; d_gene: NA; v_gene: TRBV24-1; j_gene: TRBJ1-1; CDR3aa: CATSAPGLSGEAFF; CDR3nt: TGTGCCACCAGTGCCCCGGGACTTTCCGGTGAAGCTTTCTTT
abundance: once; d_gene: NA; v_gene: TRBV7-8; j_gene: TRBJ2-7; CDR3aa: CASSLMGQLGAEQYF; CDR3nt: TGTGCCAGCAGCTTAATGGGACAACTAGGTGCCGAGCAGTACTTC
abundance: NA; d_gene: NA; v_gene: TRBV10-1; j_gene: TRBJ2-3; CDR3aa: CASSATGLGSDTQYF; CDR3nt: TGCGCCAGCAGCGCGACAGGACTAGGGTCGGATACGCAGTATTTT
abundance: NA; d_gene: TRBD2; v_gene: TRBV19; j_gene: TRBJ2-2; CDR3aa: CASIAGGRGTGELFF; CDR3nt: TGTGCCAGTATTGCGGGAGGGCGGGGCACCGGGGAGCTGTTTTTT
abundance: NA; d_gene: NA; v_gene: TRBV18; j_gene: TRBJ1-4; CDR3aa: CASTTGDEKLFF; CDR3nt: TGTGCCAGCACCACAGGTGATGAAAAACTGTTTTTT
abundance: NA; d_gene: TRBD1; v_gene: TRBV27; j_gene: TRBJ2-6; CDR3aa: CASSLSIGQGTSGANVLTF; CDR3nt: TGTGCCAGCAGTTTATCGATAGGACAGGGAACTTCTGGGGCCAACGTCCTGACTTTC
abundance: NA; d_gene: TRBD1; v_gene: TRBV25-1; j_gene: TRBJ1-6; CDR3aa: CASSGWDRGYSPLHF; CDR3nt: TGTGCCAGCAGTGGCTGGGACAGGGGCTATTCACCCCTCCACTTT
abundance: NA; d_gene: TRBD1; v_gene: TRBV18; j_gene: TRBJ2-3; CDR3aa: CASSPPEQGGDTQYF; CDR3nt: TGTGCCAGCTCACCACCCGAACAGGGGGGTGATACGCAGTATTTT
abundance: NA; d_gene: TRBD1; v_gene: TRBV28; j_gene: TRBJ1-1; CDR3aa: CASRNDRAAFF; CDR3nt: TGTGCCAGCAGGAATGACAGGGCGGCTTTCTTT
abundance: NA; d_gene: NA; v_gene: TRBV5-4; j_gene: TRBJ1-2; CDR3aa: CASSSDSHYGYTF; CDR3nt: TGTGCCAGCAGCTCCGACAGCCACTATGGCTACACCTTC